This T cell receptor (beta chain) is from a study of T cells in Graves' hyperthyroidism and ophthalmopathy. Authors of the study amplified TCR beta CDR3 regions from RNA transcripts. A set of HTBI primers served as the primers for a first-round RT-PCR of the TCR CDR3. TCRdb re-called the multiplex PCR reads with MiXCR, one entry per CDR3 protein. The table has almost 350,000 distinct CDR3 sequences, roughly 18% seen once. Many counts were recorded for this clonotype. This CDR3 region has 13 residues. Germline-derived CDR1 and CDR2 are LGHNT and FRNRAP. V lost 1 base, J lost 7 bases, and 11 bases lay in between.

Sequencing was done on a sample of blood. The chain uses TRBV12-5 and TRBJ2-7; D perhaps matches TRBD1 (6 bases). The TCR was taken from a woman in her 40s with Graves' ophthalmopathy. Written as DNA, the CDR3 is TGTGCTAGTGGTTTGGGGACTGGACAGGAGCAGTACTTC. Its protein product is CASGLGTGQEQYF.